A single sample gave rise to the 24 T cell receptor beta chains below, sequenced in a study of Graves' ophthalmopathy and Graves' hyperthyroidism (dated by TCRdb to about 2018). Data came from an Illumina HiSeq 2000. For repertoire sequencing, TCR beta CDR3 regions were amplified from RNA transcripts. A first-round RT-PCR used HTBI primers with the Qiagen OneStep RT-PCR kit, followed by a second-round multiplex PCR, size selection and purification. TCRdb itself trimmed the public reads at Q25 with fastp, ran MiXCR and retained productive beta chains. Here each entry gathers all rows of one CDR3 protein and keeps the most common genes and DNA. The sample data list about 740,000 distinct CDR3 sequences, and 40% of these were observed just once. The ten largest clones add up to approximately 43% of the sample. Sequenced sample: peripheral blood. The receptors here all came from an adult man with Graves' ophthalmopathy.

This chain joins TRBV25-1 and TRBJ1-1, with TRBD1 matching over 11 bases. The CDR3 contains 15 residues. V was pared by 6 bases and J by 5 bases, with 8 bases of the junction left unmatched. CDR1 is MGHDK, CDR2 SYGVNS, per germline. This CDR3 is CASSGQGALRTEAFF. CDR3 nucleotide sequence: TGTGCCAGCAGCGGACAGGGGGCGTTGCGTACTGAAGCTTTCTTT.

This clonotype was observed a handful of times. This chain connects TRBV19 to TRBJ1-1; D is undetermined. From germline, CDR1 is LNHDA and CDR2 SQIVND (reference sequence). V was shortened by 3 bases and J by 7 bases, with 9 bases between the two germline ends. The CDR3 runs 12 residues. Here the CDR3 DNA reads TGTGCCAGTAGTATGCGCAGAAATGAAGCTTTCTTT. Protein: CASSMRRNEAFF.

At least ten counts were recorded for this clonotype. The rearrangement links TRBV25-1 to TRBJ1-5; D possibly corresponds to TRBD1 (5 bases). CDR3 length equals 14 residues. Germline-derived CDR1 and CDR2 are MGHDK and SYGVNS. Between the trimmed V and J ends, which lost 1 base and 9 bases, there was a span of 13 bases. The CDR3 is CASSELGRGGPQHF. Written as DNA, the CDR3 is TGTGCCAGCAGTGAATTGGGGAGGGGAGGGCCCCAGCATTTT. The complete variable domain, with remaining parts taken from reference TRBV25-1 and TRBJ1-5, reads EADIYQTPRYLVIGTGKKITLECSQTMGHDKMYWYQQDPGMELHLIHYSYGVNSTEKGDLSSESTVSRIRTEHFPLTLESARPSHTSQYLCASSELGRGGPQHFGDGTRLSIL.

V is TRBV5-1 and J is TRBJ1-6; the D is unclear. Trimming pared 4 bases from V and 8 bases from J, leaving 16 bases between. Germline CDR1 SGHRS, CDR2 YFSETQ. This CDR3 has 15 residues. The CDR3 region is CASSAGLPGDSPLHF. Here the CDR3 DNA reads TGCGCCAGCAGCGCCGGTCTCCCCGGGGATTCACCCCTCCACTTT.

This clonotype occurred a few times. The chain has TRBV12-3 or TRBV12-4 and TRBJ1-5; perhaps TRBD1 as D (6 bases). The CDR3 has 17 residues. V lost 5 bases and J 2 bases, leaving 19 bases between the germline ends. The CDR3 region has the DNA TGTGCCAGCAGTCCCATTAGGGGGGTGCGAGGCAATCAGCCCCAGCATTTT. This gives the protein CASSPIRGVRGNQPQHF.

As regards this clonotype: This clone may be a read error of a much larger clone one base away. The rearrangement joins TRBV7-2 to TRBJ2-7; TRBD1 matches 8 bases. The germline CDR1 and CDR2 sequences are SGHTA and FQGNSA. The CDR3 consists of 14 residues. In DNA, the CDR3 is TGTGCCTGCAGCTTAGCCCGGACAGGGAAAGAGCAGTACTTC. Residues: CACSLARTGKEQYF.

CDR3 in DNA: TGTGCCAGCAGCCAGAACGTAGGGGGTCCCGGGGAGCTGTTTTTT. Translation gives CASSQNVGGPGELFF. This chain connects TRBV13 to TRBJ2-2, with a possible D match to TRBD1 (6 bases). V was cut by 5 bases and J by 6 bases, with 16 bases left in between. The CDR3 has 15 residues. The germline gives CDR1 PRHDT, CDR2 FYEKMQ (reference sequence).

The chain's CDR3 is CSARDLWGAGQNTEAFF. The CDR3 bases are TGCAGTGCTAGAGATCTTTGGGGGGCAGGCCAGAACACTGAAGCTTTCTTT. This sequence joins TRBV20-1 and TRBJ1-1, with D possibly matching TRBD1 (6 bases). Trimming stripped 0 bases from V and 1 base from J, with 18 bases between. CDR1 DFQATT and CDR2 SNEGSKA come from the germline V gene (reference sequence). CDR3 length: 17 residues.

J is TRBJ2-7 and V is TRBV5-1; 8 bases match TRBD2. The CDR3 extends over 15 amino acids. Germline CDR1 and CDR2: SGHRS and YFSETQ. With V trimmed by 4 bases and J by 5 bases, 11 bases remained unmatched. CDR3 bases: TGCGCCAGCAGCCCGGAGGGCGGGAGGTACCACGAGCAGTACTTC. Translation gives CASSPEGGRYHEQYF.

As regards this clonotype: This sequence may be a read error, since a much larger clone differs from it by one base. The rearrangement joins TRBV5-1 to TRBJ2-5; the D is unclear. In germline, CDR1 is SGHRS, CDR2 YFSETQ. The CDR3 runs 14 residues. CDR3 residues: CACSLVIVGETQYF. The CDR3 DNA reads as TGTGCCTGCAGCTTAGTGATAGTCGGGGAGACCCAGTACTTC.

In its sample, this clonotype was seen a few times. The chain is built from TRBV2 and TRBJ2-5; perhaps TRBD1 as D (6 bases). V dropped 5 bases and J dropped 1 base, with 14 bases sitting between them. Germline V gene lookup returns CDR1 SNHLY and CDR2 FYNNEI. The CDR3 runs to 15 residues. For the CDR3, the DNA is TGTGCCAGCAGTAACACAGGGCTCACCCAAGAGACCCAGTACTTC. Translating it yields CASSNTGLTQETQYF.

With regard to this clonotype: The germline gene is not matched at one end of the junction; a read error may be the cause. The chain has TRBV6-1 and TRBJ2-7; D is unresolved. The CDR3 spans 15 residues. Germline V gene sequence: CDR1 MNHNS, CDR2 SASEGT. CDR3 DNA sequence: TGCGCCATCAGTGGGGTACGGGCGGACTCCTACGAGCAGTACTTC. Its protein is CAISGVRADSYEQYF.

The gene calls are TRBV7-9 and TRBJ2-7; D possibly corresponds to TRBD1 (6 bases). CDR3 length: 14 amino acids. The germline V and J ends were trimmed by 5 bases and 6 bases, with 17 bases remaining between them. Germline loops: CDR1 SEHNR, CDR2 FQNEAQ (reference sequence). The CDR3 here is CASSPPDTGPEQYF. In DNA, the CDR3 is TGTGCCAGCAGCCCACCCGACACAGGGCCCGAGCAGTACTTC.

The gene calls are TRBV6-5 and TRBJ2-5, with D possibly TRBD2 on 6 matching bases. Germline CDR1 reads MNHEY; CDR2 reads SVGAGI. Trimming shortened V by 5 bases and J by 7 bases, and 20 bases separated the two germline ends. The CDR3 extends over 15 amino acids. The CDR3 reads CASSHRATAEGTQYF. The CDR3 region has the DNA TGTGCCAGCAGTCACCGGGCGACTGCGGAGGGGACCCAGTACTTC.

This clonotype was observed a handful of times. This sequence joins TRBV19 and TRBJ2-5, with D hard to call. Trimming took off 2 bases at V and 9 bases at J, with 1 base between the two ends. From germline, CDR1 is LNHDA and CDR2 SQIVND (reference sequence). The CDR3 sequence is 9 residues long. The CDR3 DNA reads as TGTGCCAGTAGTATACCCCAGTACTTC. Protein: CASSIPQYF.

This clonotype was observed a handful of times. The CDR3 nucleotides are TGTGCCAGCAGCTTCAGGGCTACGAGCACCGGGGAGCTGTTTTTT. Encoded protein: CASSFRATSTGELFF. The chain carries TRBV7-9 and TRBJ2-2, with D tentatively TRBD1 (5 bases). Germline loops: CDR1 SEHNR, CDR2 FQNEAQ (reference sequence). V shed 3 bases and J shed 4 bases, with 12 bases lying between them. CDR3 length: 15 residues.

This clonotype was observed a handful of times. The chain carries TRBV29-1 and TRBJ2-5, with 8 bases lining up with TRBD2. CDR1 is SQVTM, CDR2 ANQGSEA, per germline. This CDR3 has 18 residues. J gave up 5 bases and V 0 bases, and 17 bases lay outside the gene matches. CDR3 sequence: CSVEDALAGGLVGETQYF. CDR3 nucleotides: TGCAGCGTTGAAGATGCATTGGCGGGGGGCCTGGTTGGGGAGACCCAGTACTTC.

CDR3 nucleotides: TGTGCCTGGAGTAAAAATATGAACACTGAAGCTTTCTTT. It specifies CAWSKNMNTEAFF. This chain links TRBV19 with TRBJ1-1; D ambiguous. The V end was cut by 11 bases, the J end by 0 bases, with 13 bases between. The CDR3 covers 13 residues. From germline, CDR1 is LNHDA and CDR2 SQIVND (reference sequence).

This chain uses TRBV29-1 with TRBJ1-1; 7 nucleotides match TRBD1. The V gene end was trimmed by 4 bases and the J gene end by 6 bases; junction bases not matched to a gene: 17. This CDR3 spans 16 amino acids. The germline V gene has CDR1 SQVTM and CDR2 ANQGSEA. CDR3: CSVVQGTRGVPAEAFF. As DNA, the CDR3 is TGCAGCGTTGTCCAAGGGACCAGGGGGGTACCGGCTGAAGCTTTCTTT.

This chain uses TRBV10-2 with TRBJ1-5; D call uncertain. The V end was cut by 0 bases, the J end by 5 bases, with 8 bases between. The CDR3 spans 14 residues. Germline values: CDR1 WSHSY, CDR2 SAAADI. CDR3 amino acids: CASSESGLYQPQHF. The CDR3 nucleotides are TGCGCCAGCAGTGAGTCAGGCCTCTATCAGCCCCAGCATTTT.

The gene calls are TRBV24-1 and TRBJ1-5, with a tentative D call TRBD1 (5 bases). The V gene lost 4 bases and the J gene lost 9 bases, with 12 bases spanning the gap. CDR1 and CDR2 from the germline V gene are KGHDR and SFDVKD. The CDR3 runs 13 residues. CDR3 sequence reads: CATSDGGVGPQHF. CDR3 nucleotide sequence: TGTGCCACCAGTGACGGAGGGGTTGGGCCCCAGCATTTT.

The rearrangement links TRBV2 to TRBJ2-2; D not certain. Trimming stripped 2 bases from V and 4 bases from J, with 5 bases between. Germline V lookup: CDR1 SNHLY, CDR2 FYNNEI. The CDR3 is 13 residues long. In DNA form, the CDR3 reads TGTGCCAGCAGTGAACGGGCCACCGGGGAGCTGTTTTTT. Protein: CASSERATGELFF.

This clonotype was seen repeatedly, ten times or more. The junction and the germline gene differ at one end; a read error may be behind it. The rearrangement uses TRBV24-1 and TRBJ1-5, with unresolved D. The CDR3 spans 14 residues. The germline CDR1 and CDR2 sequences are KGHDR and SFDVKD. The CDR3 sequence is CASSEAFGGQPQHF. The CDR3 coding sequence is TGTGCCAGCAGTGAAGCGTTCGGAGGTCAGCCCCAGCATTTT.

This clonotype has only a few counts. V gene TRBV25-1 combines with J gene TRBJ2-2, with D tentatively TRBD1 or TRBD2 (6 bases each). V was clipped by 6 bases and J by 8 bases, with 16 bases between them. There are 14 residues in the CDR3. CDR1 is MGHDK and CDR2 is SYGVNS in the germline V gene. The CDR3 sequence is CASSPDGGVGELFF. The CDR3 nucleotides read TGTGCCAGCAGCCCGGACGGGGGCGTGGGGGAGCTGTTTTTT.